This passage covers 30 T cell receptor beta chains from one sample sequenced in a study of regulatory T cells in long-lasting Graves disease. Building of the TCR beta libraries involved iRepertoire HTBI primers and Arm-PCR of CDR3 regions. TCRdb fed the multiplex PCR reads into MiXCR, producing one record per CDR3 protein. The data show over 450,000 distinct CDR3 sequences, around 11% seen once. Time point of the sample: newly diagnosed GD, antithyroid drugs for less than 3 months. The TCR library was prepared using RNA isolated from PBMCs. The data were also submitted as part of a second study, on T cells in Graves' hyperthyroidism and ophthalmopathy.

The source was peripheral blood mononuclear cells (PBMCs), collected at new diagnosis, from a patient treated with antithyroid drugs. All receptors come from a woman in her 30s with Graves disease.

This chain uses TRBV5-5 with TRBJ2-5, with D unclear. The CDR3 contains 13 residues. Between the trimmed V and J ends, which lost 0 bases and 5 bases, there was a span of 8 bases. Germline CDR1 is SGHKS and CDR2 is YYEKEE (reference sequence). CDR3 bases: TGTGCCAGCAGCTTGGACGGCCGGGAGACCCAGTACTTC. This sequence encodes CASSLDGRETQYF. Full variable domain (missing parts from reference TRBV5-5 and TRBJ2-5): DAGVTQSPTHLIKTRGQQVTLRCSPISGHKSVSWYQQVLGQGPQFIFQYYEKEERGRGNFPDRFSARQFPNYSSELNVNALLLGDSALYLCASSLDGRETQYFGPGTRLLVL.

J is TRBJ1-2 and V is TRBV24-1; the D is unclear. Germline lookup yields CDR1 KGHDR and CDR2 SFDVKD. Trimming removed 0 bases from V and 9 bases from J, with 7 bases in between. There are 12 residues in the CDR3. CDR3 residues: CATSDLDGSYTF. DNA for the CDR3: TGTGCCACCAGTGATTTGGACGGTAGCTACACCTTC.

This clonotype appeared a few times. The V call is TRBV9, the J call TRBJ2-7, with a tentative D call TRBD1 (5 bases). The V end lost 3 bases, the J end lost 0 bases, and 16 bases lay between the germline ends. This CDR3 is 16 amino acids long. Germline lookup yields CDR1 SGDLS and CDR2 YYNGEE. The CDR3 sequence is CASSAGMAQSSYEQYF. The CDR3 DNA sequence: TGTGCCAGCAGCGCAGGGATGGCACAGAGCTCCTACGAGCAGTACTTC.

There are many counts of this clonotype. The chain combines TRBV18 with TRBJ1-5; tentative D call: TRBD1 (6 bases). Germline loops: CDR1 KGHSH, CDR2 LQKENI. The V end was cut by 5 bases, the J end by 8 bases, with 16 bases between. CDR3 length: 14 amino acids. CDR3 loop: CASSAKGGKEPQHF. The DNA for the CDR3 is TGTGCCAGCTCAGCAAAGGGGGGTAAGGAGCCCCAGCATTTT.

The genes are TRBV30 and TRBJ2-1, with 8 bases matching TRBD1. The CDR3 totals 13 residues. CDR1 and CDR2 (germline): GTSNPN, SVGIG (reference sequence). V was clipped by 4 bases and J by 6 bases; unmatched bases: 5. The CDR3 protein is CAWKGQGPNEQFF. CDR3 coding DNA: TGTGCCTGGAAAGGACAGGGTCCCAATGAGCAGTTCTTC.

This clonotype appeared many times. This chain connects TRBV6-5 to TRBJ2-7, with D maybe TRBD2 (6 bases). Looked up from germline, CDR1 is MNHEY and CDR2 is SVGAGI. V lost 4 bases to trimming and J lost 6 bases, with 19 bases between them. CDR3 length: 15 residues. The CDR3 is CASSFSGARGAEQYF. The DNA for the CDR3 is TGTGCCAGCAGTTTTAGCGGAGCTCGCGGGGCCGAGCAGTACTTC.

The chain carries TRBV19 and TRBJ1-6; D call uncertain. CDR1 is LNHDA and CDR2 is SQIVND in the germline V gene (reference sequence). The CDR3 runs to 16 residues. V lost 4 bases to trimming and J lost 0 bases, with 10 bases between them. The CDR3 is CASSRGRSSYNSPLHF. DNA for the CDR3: TGTGCCAGTAGTAGAGGTCGGAGCTCCTATAATTCACCCCTCCACTTT.

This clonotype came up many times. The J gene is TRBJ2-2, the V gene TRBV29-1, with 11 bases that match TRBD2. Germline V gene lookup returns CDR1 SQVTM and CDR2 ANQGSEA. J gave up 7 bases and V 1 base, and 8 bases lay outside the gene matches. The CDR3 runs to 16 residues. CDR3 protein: CSVEGLAGGVLGELFF. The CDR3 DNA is TGCAGCGTTGAAGGGCTAGCGGGAGGCGTGCTCGGGGAGCTGTTTTTT.

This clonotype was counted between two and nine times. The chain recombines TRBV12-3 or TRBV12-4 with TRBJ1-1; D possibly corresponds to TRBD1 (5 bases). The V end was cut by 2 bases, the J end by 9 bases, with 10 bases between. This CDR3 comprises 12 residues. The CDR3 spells CASSLSRGKAFF. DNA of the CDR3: TGTGCCAGCAGTTTAAGTAGGGGAAAAGCTTTCTTT.

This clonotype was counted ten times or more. DNA of the CDR3: TGTGCCAGCGAGAGGGACCCCTTAATAAATGAGCAGTTCTTC. As protein: CASERDPLINEQFF. V usage is TRBV11-3 and J usage is TRBJ2-1; D could derive from TRBD1 or TRBD2 (5 bases each). Germline-derived CDR1 and CDR2 are SGHNT and YENEEA. CDR3 length: 14 amino acids. V was shortened by 8 bases and J by 7 bases, with 18 bases between the two germline ends.

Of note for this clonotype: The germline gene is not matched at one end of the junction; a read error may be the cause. CDR3 loop: CASTVGRIGNQPRHF. In DNA, the CDR3 is TGTGCCAGCACCGTTGGCAGGATCGGCAATCAGCCCCGGCATTTT. The chain links TRBV12-3 or TRBV12-4 to TRBJ1-5; D not resolved. The CDR3 spans 15 residues.

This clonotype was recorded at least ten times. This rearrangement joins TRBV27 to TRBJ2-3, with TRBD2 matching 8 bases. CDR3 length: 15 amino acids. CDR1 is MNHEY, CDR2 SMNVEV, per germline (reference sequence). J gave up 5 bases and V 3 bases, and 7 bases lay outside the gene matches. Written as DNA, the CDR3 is TGTGCCAGCAGTTTTCGGCGGGGGGCGGGAGATACGCAGTATTTT. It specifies CASSFRRGAGDTQYF.

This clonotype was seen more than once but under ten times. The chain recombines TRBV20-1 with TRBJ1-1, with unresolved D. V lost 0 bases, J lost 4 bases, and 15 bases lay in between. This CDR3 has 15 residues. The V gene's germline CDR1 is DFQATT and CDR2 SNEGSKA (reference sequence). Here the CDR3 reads CSAREYSIPPTEAFF. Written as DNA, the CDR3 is TGCAGTGCTAGAGAATACTCTATCCCCCCCACTGAAGCTTTCTTT.

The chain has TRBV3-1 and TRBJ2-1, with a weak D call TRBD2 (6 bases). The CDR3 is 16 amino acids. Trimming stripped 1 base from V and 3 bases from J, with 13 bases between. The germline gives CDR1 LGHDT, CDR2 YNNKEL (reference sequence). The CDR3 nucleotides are TGTGCCAGCAGCCAAGGGCAACTAGCCTTCTACAATGAGCAGTTCTTC. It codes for CASSQGQLAFYNEQFF.

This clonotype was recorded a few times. CDR3 sequence: CASSSGAGGPRRTDTQYF. The DNA for the CDR3 is TGTGCCAGCAGCTCCGGAGCGGGAGGGCCGAGGAGGACAGATACGCAGTATTTT. The chain uses TRBV7-9 and TRBJ2-3; 10 bases agree with TRBD2. Per the germline V gene, CDR1 is SEHNR and CDR2 is FQNEAQ (reference sequence). With 4 bases clipped from V and 3 bases from J, the junction kept 13 bases outside the gene matches. The CDR3 loop spans 18 amino acids.

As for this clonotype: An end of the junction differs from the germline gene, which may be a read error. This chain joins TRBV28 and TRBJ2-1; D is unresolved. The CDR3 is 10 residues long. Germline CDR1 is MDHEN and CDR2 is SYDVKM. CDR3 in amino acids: CASAYNGQFF. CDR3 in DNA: TGTGCCAGCGCTTACAATGGGCAGTTCTTC.

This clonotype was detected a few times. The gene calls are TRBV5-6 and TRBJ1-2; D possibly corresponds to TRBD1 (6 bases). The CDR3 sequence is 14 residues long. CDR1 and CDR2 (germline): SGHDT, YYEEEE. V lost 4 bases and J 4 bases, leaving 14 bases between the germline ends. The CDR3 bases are TGTGCCAGCAGCATAAGGACAGCTCTCTATGGCTACACCTTC. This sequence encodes CASSIRTALYGYTF. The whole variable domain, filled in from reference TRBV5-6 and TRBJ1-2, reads DAGVTQSPTHLIKTRGQQVTLRCSPKSGHDTVSWYQQALGQGPQFIFQYYEEEERQRGNFPDRFSGHQFPNYSSELNVNALLLGDSALYLCASSIRTALYGYTFGSGTRLTVV.

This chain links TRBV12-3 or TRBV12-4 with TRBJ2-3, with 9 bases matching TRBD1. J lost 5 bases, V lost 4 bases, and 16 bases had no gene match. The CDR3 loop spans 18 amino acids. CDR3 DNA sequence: TGTGCCAGCAGTTCCGGGACAGGGAGGATGGCGATGGGAGATACGCAGTATTTT. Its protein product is CASSSGTGRMAMGDTQYF.

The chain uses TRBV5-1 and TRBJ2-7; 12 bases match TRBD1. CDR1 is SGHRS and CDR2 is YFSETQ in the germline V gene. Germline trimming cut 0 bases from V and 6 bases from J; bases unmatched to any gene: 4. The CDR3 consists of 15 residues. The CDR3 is CASSLEGDRGLEQYF. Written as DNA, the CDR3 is TGCGCCAGCAGCTTGGAGGGGGACAGGGGGCTCGAGCAGTACTTC.

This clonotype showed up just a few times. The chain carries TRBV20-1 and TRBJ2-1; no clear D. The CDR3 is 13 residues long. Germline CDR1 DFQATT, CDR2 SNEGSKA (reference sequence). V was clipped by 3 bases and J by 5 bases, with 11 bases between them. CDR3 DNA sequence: TGCAGTGCTAGGGCGGATACTCACAATGAGCAGTTCTTC. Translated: CSARADTHNEQFF.

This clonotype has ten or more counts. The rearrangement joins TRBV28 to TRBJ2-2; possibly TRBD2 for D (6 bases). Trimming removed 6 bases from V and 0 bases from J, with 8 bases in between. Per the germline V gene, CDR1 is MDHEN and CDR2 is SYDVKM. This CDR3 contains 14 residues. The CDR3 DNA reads TGTGCCAGCAGCGGGGGAACGAACACCGGGGAGCTGTTTTTT. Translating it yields CASSGGTNTGELFF.

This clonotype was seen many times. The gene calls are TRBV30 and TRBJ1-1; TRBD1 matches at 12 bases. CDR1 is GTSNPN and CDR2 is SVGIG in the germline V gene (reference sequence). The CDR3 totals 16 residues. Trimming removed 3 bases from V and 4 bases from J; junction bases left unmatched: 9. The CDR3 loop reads CAWSKKPGQGATEAFF. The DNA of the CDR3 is TGTGCCTGGAGCAAAAAGCCGGGACAGGGGGCCACTGAAGCTTTCTTT.

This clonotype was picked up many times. The CDR3 DNA sequence: TGCAGTGCTAGGAGGAAGGCTAGCGGGAGCCCAGATACGCAGTATTTT. Protein: CSARRKASGSPDTQYF. V usage is TRBV20-1 and J usage is TRBJ2-3; 10 bases are shared with TRBD2. This CDR3 has 16 residues. With V trimmed by 3 bases and J by 4 bases, 10 bases remained unmatched. Looked up from germline, CDR1 is DFQATT and CDR2 is SNEGSKA (reference sequence).

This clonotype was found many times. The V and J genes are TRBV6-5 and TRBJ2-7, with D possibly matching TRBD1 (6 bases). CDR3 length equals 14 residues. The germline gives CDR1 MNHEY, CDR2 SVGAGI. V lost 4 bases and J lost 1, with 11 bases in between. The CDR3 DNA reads TGTGCCAGCAGTTGGACAGTACCGTCCTACGAGCAGTACTTC. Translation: CASSWTVPSYEQYF.

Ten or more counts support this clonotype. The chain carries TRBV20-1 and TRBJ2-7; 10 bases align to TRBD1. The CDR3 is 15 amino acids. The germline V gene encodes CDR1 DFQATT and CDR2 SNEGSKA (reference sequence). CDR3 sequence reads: CGAGQGSTSAYEQYF. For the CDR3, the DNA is TGCGGCGCGGGACAGGGGTCGACTAGCGCCTACGAGCAGTACTTC.

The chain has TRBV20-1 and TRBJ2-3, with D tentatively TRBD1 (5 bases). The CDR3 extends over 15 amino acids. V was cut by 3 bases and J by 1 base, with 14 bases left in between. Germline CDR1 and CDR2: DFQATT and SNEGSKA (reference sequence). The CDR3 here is CSASSWGWGTDTQYF. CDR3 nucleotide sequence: TGCAGTGCTAGTTCGTGGGGCTGGGGCACAGATACGCAGTATTTT.

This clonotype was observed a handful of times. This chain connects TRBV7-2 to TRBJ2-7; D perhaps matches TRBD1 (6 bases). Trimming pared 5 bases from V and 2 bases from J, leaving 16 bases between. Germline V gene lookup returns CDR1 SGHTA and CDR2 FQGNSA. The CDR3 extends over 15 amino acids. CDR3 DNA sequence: TGTGCCAGCAGCCCATTGGGACACGGAGCCTACGAGCAGTACTTC. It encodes CASSPLGHGAYEQYF. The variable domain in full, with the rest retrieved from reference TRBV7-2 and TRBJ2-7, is GAGVSQSPSNKVTEKGKDVELRCDPISGHTALYWYRQSLGQGLEFLIYFQGNSAPDKSGLPSDRFSAERTGGSVSTLTIQRTQQEDSAVYLCASSPLGHGAYEQYFGPGTRLTVT.

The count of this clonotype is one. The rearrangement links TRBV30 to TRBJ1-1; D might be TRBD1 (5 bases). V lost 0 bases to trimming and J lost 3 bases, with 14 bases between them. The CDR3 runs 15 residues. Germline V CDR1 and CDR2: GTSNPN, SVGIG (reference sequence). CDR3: CAWSVRGRLYTEAFF. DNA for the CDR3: TGTGCCTGGAGTGTACGGGGCAGGTTATACACTGAAGCTTTCTTT.

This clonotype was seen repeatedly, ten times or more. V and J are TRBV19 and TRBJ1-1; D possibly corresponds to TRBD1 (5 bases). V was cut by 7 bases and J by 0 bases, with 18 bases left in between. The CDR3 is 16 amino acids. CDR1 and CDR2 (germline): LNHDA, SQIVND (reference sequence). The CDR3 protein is CASTSQGVTMNTEAFF. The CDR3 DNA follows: TGTGCCAGTACCTCGCAAGGGGTCACCATGAACACTGAAGCTTTCTTT.

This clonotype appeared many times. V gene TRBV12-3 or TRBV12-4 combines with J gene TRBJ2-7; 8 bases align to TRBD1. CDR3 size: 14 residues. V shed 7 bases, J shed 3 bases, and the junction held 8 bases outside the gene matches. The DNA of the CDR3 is TGTGCCAGCACCCTCGACAGGGGATACTACGAGCAGTACTTC. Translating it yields CASTLDRGYYEQYF.